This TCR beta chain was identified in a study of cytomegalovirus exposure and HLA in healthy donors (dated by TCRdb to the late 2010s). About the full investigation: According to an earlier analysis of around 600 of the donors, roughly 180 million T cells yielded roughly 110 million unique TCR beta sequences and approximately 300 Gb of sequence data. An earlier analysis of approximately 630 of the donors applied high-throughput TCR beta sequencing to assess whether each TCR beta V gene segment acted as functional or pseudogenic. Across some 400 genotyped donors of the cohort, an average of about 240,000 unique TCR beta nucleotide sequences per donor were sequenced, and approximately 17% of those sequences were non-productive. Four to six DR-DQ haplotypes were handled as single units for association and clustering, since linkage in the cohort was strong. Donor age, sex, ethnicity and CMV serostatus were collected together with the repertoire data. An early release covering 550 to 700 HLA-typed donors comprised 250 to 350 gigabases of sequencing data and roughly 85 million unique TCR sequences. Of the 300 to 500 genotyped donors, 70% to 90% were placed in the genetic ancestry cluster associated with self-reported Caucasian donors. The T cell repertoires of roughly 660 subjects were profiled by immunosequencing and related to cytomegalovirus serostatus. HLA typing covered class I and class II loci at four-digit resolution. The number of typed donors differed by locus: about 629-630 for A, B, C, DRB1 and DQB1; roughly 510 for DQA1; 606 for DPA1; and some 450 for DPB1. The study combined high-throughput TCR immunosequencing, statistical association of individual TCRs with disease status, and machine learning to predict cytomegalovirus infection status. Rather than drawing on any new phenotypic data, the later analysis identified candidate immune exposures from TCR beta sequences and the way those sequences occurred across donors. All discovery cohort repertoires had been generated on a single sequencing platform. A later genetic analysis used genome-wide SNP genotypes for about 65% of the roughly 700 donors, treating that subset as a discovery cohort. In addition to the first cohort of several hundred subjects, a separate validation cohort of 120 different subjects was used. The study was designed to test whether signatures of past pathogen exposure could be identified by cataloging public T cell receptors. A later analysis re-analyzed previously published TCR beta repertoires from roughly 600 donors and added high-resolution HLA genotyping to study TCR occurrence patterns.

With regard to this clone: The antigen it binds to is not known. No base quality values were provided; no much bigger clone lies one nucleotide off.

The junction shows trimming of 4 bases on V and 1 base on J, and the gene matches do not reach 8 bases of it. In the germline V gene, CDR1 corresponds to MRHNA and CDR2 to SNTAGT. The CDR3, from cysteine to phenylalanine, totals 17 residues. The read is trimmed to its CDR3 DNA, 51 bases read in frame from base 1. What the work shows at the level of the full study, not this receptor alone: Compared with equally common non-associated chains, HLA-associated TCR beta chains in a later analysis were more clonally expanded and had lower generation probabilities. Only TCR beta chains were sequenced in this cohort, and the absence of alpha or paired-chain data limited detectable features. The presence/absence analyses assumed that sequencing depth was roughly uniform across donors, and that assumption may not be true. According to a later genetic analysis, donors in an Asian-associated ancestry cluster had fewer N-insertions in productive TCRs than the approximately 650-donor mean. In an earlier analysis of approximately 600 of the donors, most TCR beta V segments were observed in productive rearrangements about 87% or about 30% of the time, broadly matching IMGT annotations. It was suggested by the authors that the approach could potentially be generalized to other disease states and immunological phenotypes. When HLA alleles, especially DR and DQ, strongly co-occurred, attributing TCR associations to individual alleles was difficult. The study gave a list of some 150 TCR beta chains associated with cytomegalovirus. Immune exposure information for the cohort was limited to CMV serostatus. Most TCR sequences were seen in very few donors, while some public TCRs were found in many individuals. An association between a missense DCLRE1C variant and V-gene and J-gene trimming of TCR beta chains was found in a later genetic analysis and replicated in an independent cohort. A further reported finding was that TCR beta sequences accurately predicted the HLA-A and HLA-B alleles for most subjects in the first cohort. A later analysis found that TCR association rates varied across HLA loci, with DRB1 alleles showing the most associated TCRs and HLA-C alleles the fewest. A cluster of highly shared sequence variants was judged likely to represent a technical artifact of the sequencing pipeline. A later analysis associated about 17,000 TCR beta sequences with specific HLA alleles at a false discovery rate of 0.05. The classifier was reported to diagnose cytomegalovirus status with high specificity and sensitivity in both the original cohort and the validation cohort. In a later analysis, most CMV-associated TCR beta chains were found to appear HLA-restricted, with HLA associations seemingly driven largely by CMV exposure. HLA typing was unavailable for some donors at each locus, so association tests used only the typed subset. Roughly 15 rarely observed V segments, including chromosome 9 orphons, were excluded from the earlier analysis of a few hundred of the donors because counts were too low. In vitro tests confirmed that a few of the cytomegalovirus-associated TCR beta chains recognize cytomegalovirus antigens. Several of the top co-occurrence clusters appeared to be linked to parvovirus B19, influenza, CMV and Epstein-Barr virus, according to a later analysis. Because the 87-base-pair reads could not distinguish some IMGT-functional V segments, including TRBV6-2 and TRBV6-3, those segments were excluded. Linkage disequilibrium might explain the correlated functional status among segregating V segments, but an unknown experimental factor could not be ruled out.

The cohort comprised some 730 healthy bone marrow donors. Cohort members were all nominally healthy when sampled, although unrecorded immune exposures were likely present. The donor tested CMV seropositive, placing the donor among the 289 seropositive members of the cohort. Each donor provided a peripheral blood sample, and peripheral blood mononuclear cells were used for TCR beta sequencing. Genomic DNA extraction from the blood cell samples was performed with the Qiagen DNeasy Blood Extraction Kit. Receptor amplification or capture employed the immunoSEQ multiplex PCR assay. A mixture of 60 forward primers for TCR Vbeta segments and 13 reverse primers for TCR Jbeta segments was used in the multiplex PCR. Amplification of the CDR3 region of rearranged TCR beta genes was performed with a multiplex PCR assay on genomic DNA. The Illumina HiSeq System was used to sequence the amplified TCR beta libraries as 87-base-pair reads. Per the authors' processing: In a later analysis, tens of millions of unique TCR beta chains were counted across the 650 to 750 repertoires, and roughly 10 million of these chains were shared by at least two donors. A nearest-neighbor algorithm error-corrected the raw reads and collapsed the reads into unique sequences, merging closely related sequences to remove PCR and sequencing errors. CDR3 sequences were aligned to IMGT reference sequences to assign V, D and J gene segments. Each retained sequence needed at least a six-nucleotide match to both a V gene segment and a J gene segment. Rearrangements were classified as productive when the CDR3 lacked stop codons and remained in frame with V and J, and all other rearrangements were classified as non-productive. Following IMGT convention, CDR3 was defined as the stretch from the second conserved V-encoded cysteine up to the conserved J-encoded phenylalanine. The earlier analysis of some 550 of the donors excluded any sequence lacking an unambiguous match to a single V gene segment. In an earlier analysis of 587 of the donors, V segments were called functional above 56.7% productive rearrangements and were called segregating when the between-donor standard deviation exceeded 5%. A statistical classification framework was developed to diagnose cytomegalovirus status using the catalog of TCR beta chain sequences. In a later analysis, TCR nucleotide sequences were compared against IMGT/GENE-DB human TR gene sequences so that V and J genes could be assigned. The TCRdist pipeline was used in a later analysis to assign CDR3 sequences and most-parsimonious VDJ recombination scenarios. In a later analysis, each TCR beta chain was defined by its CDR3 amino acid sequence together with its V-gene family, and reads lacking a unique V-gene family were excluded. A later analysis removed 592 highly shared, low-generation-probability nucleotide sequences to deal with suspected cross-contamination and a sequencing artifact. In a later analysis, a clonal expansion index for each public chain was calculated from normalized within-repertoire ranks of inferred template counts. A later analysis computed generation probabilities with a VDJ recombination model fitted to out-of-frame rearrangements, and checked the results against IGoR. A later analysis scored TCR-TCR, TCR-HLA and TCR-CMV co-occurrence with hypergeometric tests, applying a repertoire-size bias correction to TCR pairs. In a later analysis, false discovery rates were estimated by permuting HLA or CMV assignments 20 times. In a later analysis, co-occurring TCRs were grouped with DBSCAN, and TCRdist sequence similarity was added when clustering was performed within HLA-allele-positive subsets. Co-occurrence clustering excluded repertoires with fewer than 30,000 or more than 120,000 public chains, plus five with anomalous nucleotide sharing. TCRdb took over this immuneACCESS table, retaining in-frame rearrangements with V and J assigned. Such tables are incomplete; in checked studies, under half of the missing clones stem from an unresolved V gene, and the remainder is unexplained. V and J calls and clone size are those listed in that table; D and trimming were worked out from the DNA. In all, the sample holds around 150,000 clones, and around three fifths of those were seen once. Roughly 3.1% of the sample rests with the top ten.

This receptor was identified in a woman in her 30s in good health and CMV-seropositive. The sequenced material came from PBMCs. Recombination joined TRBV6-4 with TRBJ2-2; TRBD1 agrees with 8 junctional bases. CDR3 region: CASSGGQGRGNTGELFF. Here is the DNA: TGTGCCAGCAGTGGCGGACAGGGCCGGGGGAACACCGGGGAGCTGTTTTTT.